Listed below are T cell receptor beta chains from one sample, sequenced in a study of T cell repertoires in cytomegalovirus infection. MiXCR, applied by TCRdb to the reads, yields one record per CDR3 protein. Here the sample spans 300,000 or so distinct CDR3 sequences, about a quarter being singletons. The sample was PBMCs. The receptor set was obtained from a human donor in good health (CMV status not recorded). Some clones in this sample may be carry-over from other donors' samples. Both conserved end residues are part of each CDR3. The order of the fields is clone size, V gene, J gene, CDR3 length, D gene, CDR3 protein, CDR3 DNA. D genes are given only for firm matches. Clone size, where shown, is once, few, many, or a class for clones that have expanded.

clone size: many
V gene: TRBV19
J gene: TRBJ2-1
CDR3 length: 19
D gene: TRBD2
CDR3 protein: CASSRAQGLAGGRYNEQFF
CDR3 DNA: TGTGCCAGTAGTAGAGCACAGGGACTAGCGGGAGGGCGGTACAATGAGCAGTTCTTC

clone size: few
V gene: TRBV10-3
J gene: TRBJ2-1
CDR3 length: 15
D gene: TRBD2
CDR3 protein: CAISADSGGHNEQFF
CDR3 DNA: TGTGCCATCAGTGCTGATAGCGGGGGACACAATGAGCAGTTCTTC

clone size: -
V gene: TRBV5-4
J gene: TRBJ2-5
CDR3 length: 17
D gene: TRBD2
CDR3 protein: CASSVTGRGVKGETQYF
CDR3 DNA: TGTGCCAGCAGTGTGACTGGGCGGGGGGTGAAAGGAGAGACCCAGTACTTC

clone size: -
V gene: TRBV2
J gene: TRBJ1-2
CDR3 length: 15
D gene: -
CDR3 protein: CASSEGRRGGYGYTF
CDR3 DNA: TGTGCCAGCAGTGAGGGCAGGAGGGGCGGCTATGGCTACACCTTC

clone size: many
V gene: TRBV2
J gene: TRBJ2-1
CDR3 length: 14
D gene: -
CDR3 protein: CATSEASSYNEQFF
CDR3 DNA: TGTGCCACCTCTGAGGCCTCCTCTTACAATGAGCAGTTCTTC

clone size: many
V gene: TRBV7-2
J gene: TRBJ1-3
CDR3 length: 15
D gene: -
CDR3 protein: CASSSHFNSGNTIYF
CDR3 DNA: TGTGCCAGCAGCTCCCATTTCAACTCTGGAAACACCATATATTTT

clone size: few
V gene: TRBV4-2
J gene: TRBJ2-7
CDR3 length: 16
D gene: TRBD2
CDR3 protein: CASSQMWAGESLEQYF
CDR3 DNA: TGTGCCAGCAGCCAAATGTGGGCGGGAGAATCCCTCGAGCAGTACTTC

clone size: -
V gene: TRBV7-9
J gene: TRBJ2-5
CDR3 length: 15
D gene: -
CDR3 protein: CASSLVVADQETQYF
CDR3 DNA: TGTGCCAGCAGCTTAGTCGTTGCGGATCAAGAGACCCAGTACTTC

clone size: many
V gene: TRBV19
J gene: TRBJ2-2
CDR3 length: 17
D gene: -
CDR3 protein: CASSIAGQATNTGELFF
CDR3 DNA: TGTGCCAGTAGTATAGCTGGGCAGGCCACAAACACCGGGGAGCTGTTTTTT

clone size: many
V gene: TRBV7-9
J gene: TRBJ1-2
CDR3 length: 14
D gene: TRBD1
CDR3 protein: CASSKPDRSYGYTF
CDR3 DNA: TGTGCCAGCAGCAAGCCGGACAGGAGCTATGGCTACACCTTC

clone size: -
V gene: TRBV29-1
J gene: TRBJ1-1
CDR3 length: 14
D gene: -
CDR3 protein: CSGDSGVGNTEAFF
CDR3 DNA: TGCAGCGGTGACTCAGGGGTGGGGAACACTGAAGCTTTCTTT

clone size: -
V gene: TRBV6-5
J gene: TRBJ1-1
CDR3 length: 13
D gene: -
CDR3 protein: CASTLGRSTEAFF
CDR3 DNA: TGTGCCAGCACCCTAGGGCGAAGCACTGAAGCTTTCTTT

clone size: -
V gene: TRBV30
J gene: TRBJ1-5
CDR3 length: 13
D gene: -
CDR3 protein: CAWSLGSNQPQHF
CDR3 DNA: TGTGCCTGGAGTTTGGGAAGTAATCAGCCCCAGCATTTT

clone size: -
V gene: TRBV20-1
J gene: TRBJ1-5
CDR3 length: 15
D gene: -
CDR3 protein: CSARPGTGSNQPQHF
CDR3 DNA: TGCAGTGCTAGACCCGGGACGGGGAGCAATCAGCCCCAGCATTTT

clone size: many
V gene: TRBV7-9
J gene: TRBJ2-5
CDR3 length: 16
D gene: TRBD2
CDR3 protein: CASSLAGLAEKKTQYF
CDR3 DNA: TGTGCCAGCAGCTTAGCTGGCCTAGCGGAAAAGAAGACCCAGTACTTC

clone size: many
V gene: TRBV7-2
J gene: TRBJ1-2
CDR3 length: 17
D gene: -
CDR3 protein: CASSLAPRAGSSYGYTF
CDR3 DNA: TGTGCCAGCAGCTTAGCCCCTCGGGCGGGATCCAGCTATGGCTACACCTTC

clone size: many
V gene: TRBV7-2
J gene: TRBJ1-1
CDR3 length: 14
D gene: TRBD1
CDR3 protein: CASSLQGGYTEAFF
CDR3 DNA: TGTGCCAGCAGCTTACAGGGGGGGTACACTGAAGCTTTCTTT

clone size: few
V gene: TRBV6-2/TRBV6-3
J gene: TRBJ2-6
CDR3 length: 16
D gene: -
CDR3 protein: CASTGHSLSGANVLTF
CDR3 DNA: TGTGCCAGCACAGGACATTCGCTTTCTGGGGCCAACGTCCTGACTTTC

clone size: many
V gene: TRBV7-8
J gene: TRBJ2-6
CDR3 length: 15
D gene: -
CDR3 protein: CASSLEFSGANVLTF
CDR3 DNA: TGTGCCAGCAGCTTGGAATTCTCTGGGGCCAACGTCCTGACTTTC

clone size: -
V gene: TRBV5-1
J gene: TRBJ2-2
CDR3 length: 16
D gene: TRBD1
CDR3 protein: CASSLGDRGPSGELFF
CDR3 DNA: TGCGCCAGCAGCTTGGGGGACAGGGGCCCTTCCGGGGAGCTGTTTTTT

clone size: -
V gene: TRBV29-1
J gene: TRBJ2-6
CDR3 length: 14
D gene: -
CDR3 protein: CSVGNSWGANVLTF
CDR3 DNA: TGCAGCGTTGGGAACTCTTGGGGGGCCAACGTCCTGACTTTC

clone size: many
V gene: TRBV7-2
J gene: TRBJ2-7
CDR3 length: 14
D gene: -
CDR3 protein: CASSLVDGTYEQYF
CDR3 DNA: TGTGCCAGCAGCCTCGTGGACGGAACCTACGAGCAGTACTTC

clone size: -
V gene: TRBV24-1
J gene: TRBJ2-1
CDR3 length: 15
D gene: -
CDR3 protein: CATSDSPGTYNEQFF
CDR3 DNA: TGTGCCACCAGTGATTCCCCGGGGACCTACAATGAGCAGTTCTTC

clone size: few
V gene: TRBV28
J gene: TRBJ1-1
CDR3 length: 16
D gene: -
CDR3 protein: CASIPGGTPVNTEAFF
CDR3 DNA: TGTGCCAGCATCCCTGGCGGGACACCGGTGAACACTGAAGCTTTCTTT

clone size: many
V gene: TRBV7-2
J gene: TRBJ2-7
CDR3 length: 16
D gene: -
CDR3 protein: CASSHELTGGAYEQYF
CDR3 DNA: TGTGCCAGCAGCCATGAACTGACAGGCGGCGCCTACGAGCAGTACTTC

clone size: -
V gene: TRBV29-1
J gene: TRBJ1-1
CDR3 length: 15
D gene: TRBD1
CDR3 protein: CSVVPRGLANTEAFF
CDR3 DNA: TGCAGCGTTGTTCCCAGGGGGCTGGCGAACACTGAAGCTTTCTTT

clone size: -
V gene: TRBV12-3/TRBV12-4
J gene: TRBJ1-1
CDR3 length: 12
D gene: TRBD1
CDR3 protein: CASSSTGPGAFF
CDR3 DNA: TGTGCCAGCAGTTCGACAGGGCCAGGAGCTTTCTTT

clone size: -
V gene: TRBV6-5
J gene: TRBJ1-5
CDR3 length: 15
D gene: TRBD1
CDR3 protein: CASSLGQGRDQPQHF
CDR3 DNA: TGTGCCAGCAGCCTCGGACAGGGGAGGGATCAGCCCCAGCATTTT

clone size: -
V gene: TRBV7-9
J gene: TRBJ2-7
CDR3 length: 17
D gene: TRBD1
CDR3 protein: CASDIDLRWDRTYEQYF
CDR3 DNA: TGTGCCAGTGATATCGACCTACGGTGGGACAGGACCTACGAGCAGTACTTC

clone size: -
V gene: TRBV10-2
J gene: TRBJ1-4
CDR3 length: 14
D gene: -
CDR3 protein: CAISRGRTNEKLFF
CDR3 DNA: TGCGCCATCAGTCGGGGGAGGACTAATGAAAAACTGTTTTTT

clone size: -
V gene: TRBV6-2/TRBV6-3
J gene: TRBJ2-1
CDR3 length: 15
D gene: TRBD2
CDR3 protein: CASSYRREGGNEQFF
CDR3 DNA: TGTGCCAGCAGTTACCGGCGGGAGGGGGGGAATGAGCAGTTCTTC

clone size: -
V gene: TRBV14
J gene: TRBJ1-2
CDR3 length: 15
D gene: TRBD1
CDR3 protein: CASSPRDSVNYGYTF
CDR3 DNA: TGTGCCAGCAGCCCCCGGGACAGCGTTAACTATGGCTACACCTTC

clone size: -
V gene: TRBV2
J gene: TRBJ2-7
CDR3 length: 14
D gene: -
CDR3 protein: CASSTQSRDYEQYF
CDR3 DNA: TGTGCCAGCAGTACCCAGTCCAGGGATTACGAGCAGTACTTC

clone size: many
V gene: TRBV7-2
J gene: TRBJ2-7
CDR3 length: 13
D gene: -
CDR3 protein: CASSLLVGYEQYF
CDR3 DNA: TGTGCCAGCAGCCTCCTGGTGGGCTACGAGCAGTACTTC

clone size: few
V gene: TRBV28
J gene: TRBJ1-5
CDR3 length: 15
D gene: -
CDR3 protein: CASSLTGQSNQPQHF
CDR3 DNA: TGTGCCAGCAGTTTAACAGGGCAAAGCAATCAGCCCCAGCATTTT

clone size: -
V gene: TRBV20-1
J gene: TRBJ1-1
CDR3 length: 12
D gene: TRBD1
CDR3 protein: CSAVGTDTEAFF
CDR3 DNA: TGCAGTGCAGTCGGGACAGACACTGAAGCTTTCTTT

clone size: -
V gene: TRBV28
J gene: TRBJ2-7
CDR3 length: 12
D gene: -
CDR3 protein: CASRGSPYEQYF
CDR3 DNA: TGTGCCAGCAGGGGAAGTCCCTACGAGCAGTACTTC

clone size: -
V gene: TRBV19
J gene: TRBJ2-2
CDR3 length: 15
D gene: -
CDR3 protein: CASSRQVANTGELFF
CDR3 DNA: TGTGCCAGTAGTAGACAGGTCGCGAACACCGGGGAGCTGTTTTTT

clone size: many
V gene: TRBV12-3/TRBV12-4
J gene: TRBJ1-4
CDR3 length: 12
D gene: -
CDR3 protein: CASSFGGEKLFF
CDR3 DNA: TGTGCCAGCAGTTTCGGGGGTGAAAAACTGTTTTTT

clone size: few
V gene: TRBV4-2
J gene: TRBJ2-1
CDR3 length: 16
D gene: TRBD2
CDR3 protein: CASSQAGTSGENEQFF
CDR3 DNA: TGTGCCAGCAGCCAAGCTGGGACTAGCGGCGAGAATGAGCAGTTCTTC

clone size: many
V gene: TRBV7-2
J gene: TRBJ1-1
CDR3 length: 14
D gene: TRBD1
CDR3 protein: CASSEQGLDTEAFF
CDR3 DNA: TGTGCCAGCAGCGAACAGGGGTTGGACACTGAAGCTTTCTTT

clone size: -
V gene: TRBV7-9
J gene: TRBJ2-7
CDR3 length: 15
D gene: TRBD1
CDR3 protein: CASSPLDRGSYEQYF
CDR3 DNA: TGTGCCAGCAGCCCATTGGACAGGGGCTCCTACGAGCAGTACTTC

clone size: -
V gene: TRBV28
J gene: TRBJ2-7
CDR3 length: 17
D gene: TRBD1
CDR3 protein: CASSLIGDRRKLYEQYF
CDR3 DNA: TGTGCCAGCAGTTTAATTGGGGACAGGCGAAAGCTCTACGAGCAGTACTTC

clone size: many
V gene: TRBV7-2
J gene: TRBJ2-2
CDR3 length: 14
D gene: TRBD1
CDR3 protein: CASSTGQGTGELFF
CDR3 DNA: TGTGCCAGCAGCACGGGACAGGGAACCGGGGAGCTGTTTTTT

clone size: -
V gene: TRBV15
J gene: TRBJ2-5
CDR3 length: 14
D gene: -
CDR3 protein: CATSSRLGGKTQYF
CDR3 DNA: TGTGCCACCAGCAGCCGACTAGGAGGGAAGACCCAGTACTTC

clone size: -
V gene: TRBV7-9
J gene: TRBJ1-1
CDR3 length: 13
D gene: -
CDR3 protein: CASSRREGLEAFF
CDR3 DNA: TGTGCCAGCAGCCGAAGGGAGGGTTTAGAAGCTTTCTTT

clone size: many
V gene: TRBV7-2
J gene: TRBJ1-5
CDR3 length: 15
D gene: TRBD1
CDR3 protein: CASSPMTGGRQPQHF
CDR3 DNA: TGTGCCAGCAGCCCTATGACAGGGGGCCGGCAGCCCCAGCATTTT

clone size: -
V gene: TRBV28
J gene: TRBJ2-7
CDR3 length: 16
D gene: -
CDR3 protein: CASSPPWGTYSYEQYF
CDR3 DNA: TGTGCCAGCAGTCCCCCTTGGGGGACTTACTCCTACGAGCAGTACTTC

clone size: many
V gene: TRBV11-2
J gene: TRBJ1-1
CDR3 length: 16
D gene: -
CDR3 protein: CASSPTRGGGNTEAFF
CDR3 DNA: TGTGCCAGCAGCCCAACCCGGGGGGGAGGTAACACTGAAGCTTTCTTT

clone size: -
V gene: TRBV7-3
J gene: TRBJ2-5
CDR3 length: 17
D gene: TRBD2
CDR3 protein: CASSLGLAGVRQETQYF
CDR3 DNA: TGTGCCAGCAGCCTCGGACTAGCGGGGGTGAGACAAGAGACCCAGTACTTC

clone size: few
V gene: TRBV20-1
J gene: TRBJ2-2
CDR3 length: 17
D gene: TRBD2
CDR3 protein: CSARDLLTSGGAGELFF
CDR3 DNA: TGCAGTGCTAGAGATCTCTTGACTAGCGGGGGGGCCGGGGAGCTGTTTTTT

clone size: -
V gene: TRBV20-1
J gene: TRBJ2-1
CDR3 length: 16
D gene: -
CDR3 protein: CSARDEEGSSYNEQFF
CDR3 DNA: TGCAGTGCTAGAGATGAGGAGGGTAGCTCCTACAATGAGCAGTTCTTC

clone size: -
V gene: TRBV5-1
J gene: TRBJ2-5
CDR3 length: 11
D gene: -
CDR3 protein: CASRRAETQYF
CDR3 DNA: TGCGCCAGCAGGCGCGCGGAGACCCAGTACTTC

clone size: few
V gene: TRBV12-3/TRBV12-4
J gene: TRBJ1-6
CDR3 length: 15
D gene: -
CDR3 protein: CASSFPGLEYSPLHF
CDR3 DNA: TGTGCCAGCAGTTTTCCGGGACTTGAGTATTCACCCCTCCACTTT

clone size: many
V gene: TRBV5-8
J gene: TRBJ1-6
CDR3 length: 16
D gene: -
CDR3 protein: CASSPDSSSYNSPLHF
CDR3 DNA: TGTGCCAGCAGCCCCGACAGCAGCTCCTATAATTCACCCCTCCACTTT

clone size: -
V gene: TRBV7-8
J gene: TRBJ2-5
CDR3 length: 16
D gene: -
CDR3 protein: CASSGGGRGRRETQYF
CDR3 DNA: TGTGCCAGCAGCGGGGGGGGTAGGGGGCGAAGGGAGACCCAGTACTTC

clone size: -
V gene: TRBV2
J gene: TRBJ2-2
CDR3 length: 15
D gene: -
CDR3 protein: CASSETRVNTGELFF
CDR3 DNA: TGTGCCAGCAGTGAGACGAGGGTAAACACCGGGGAGCTGTTTTTT